This section outlines one T cell receptor (beta chain) sequence together with its context. These data belong to a study of blood T cell repertoires in COVID-19. Study at large: The samples span acute and convalescent COVID-19 from the United States, Italy and Spain. Sources were T cells, B-cell-depleted T cells, or PBMCs; the material itself was cDNA or gDNA.

Original processing notes: For nucleated cells, counts were estimated from reference gene primer amplification. Here immunoSEQ multiplex PCR was the method, and the copy in TCRdb shows in-frame clones only, minus some. The V and J calls and clone size were taken over from that table, and D and trimming were inferred from the DNA. Of about 200,000 clones listed, around 90% are singletons. The sequencing sample was made of peripheral blood. The TCR originated in a man aged 50 or older with acute or convalescent COVID-19.

The CDR3 DNA sequence: TGCAGCGTGAGCAGGGGATACACTGAAGCTTTCTTT. Translation gives CSVSRGYTEAFF. The rearrangement uses TRBV29-1 and TRBJ1-1; TRBD1 might be the D (6 bases). Trimming took off 6 bases at V and 3 bases at J, with 11 bases between the two ends. The CDR3 length is 12 residues. Germline V lookup: CDR1 SQVTM, CDR2 ANQGSEA.